A single sample gave rise to the 21 T cell receptor beta chains below, sequenced in a study of blood T cell repertoires in COVID-19. The data were produced by immunoSEQ multiplex PCR, yet TCRdb's version contains in-frame clones alone and is incomplete. The sample lists 200,000 to 250,000 clones; around 80% were seen once. The sample consisted of PBMCs or T cells enriched from blood (not recorded which). These receptors were collected from a man in his sixties who had recovered from COVID-19.

V is TRBV6-2 or TRBV6-3 and J is TRBJ1-1; no clear D. The length of the CDR3 is 13 residues. V gave up 6 bases and J gave up 3 bases, with 11 bases separating them. The germline V gene encodes CDR1 MNHEY and CDR2 SVGEGT. CDR3: CASSLPTYTEAFF. Written as DNA, the CDR3 is TGTGCCAGCAGCCTACCAACTTACACTGAAGCTTTCTTT.

J is TRBJ1-1 and V is TRBV20-1; D not resolved. The CDR3 is made up of 13 amino acids. The V end was cut by 3 bases, the J end by 3 bases, with 11 bases between. Germline CDR1 is DFQATT and CDR2 is SNEGSKA (reference sequence). CDR3 protein: CSASLGRHTEAFF. DNA of the CDR3: TGCAGTGCTAGTCTGGGGAGGCACACTGAAGCTTTCTTT.

This chain uses TRBV7-2 with TRBJ2-5, with 7 bases aligning to TRBD1. The CDR3 has 14 residues. The trim removed 5 bases at V and 1 base at J, leaving 4 bases unmatched. The germline gives CDR1 SGHTA, CDR2 FQGNSA. The CDR3 DNA is TGTGCCAGCAGCCAAGACAGGGTCCAAGAGACCCAGTACTTC. Amino acid sequence: CASSQDRVQETQYF. Combining the CDR3 with reference TRBV7-2 and TRBJ2-5 gives the whole variable domain GAGVSQSPSNKVTEKGKDVELRCDPISGHTALYWYRQSLGQGLEFLIYFQGNSAPDKSGLPSDRFSAERTGGSVSTLTIQRTQQEDSAVYLCASSQDRVQETQYFGPGTRLLVL.

The chain links TRBV21-1 to TRBJ1-2. TRBV21-1 is recorded as a pseudogene. The CDR3 runs to 15 residues. The CDR3 DNA reads as TGTGCCAGCAGCAAACCGGGCAGGGAGGGCTATGGCTACACCTTC. This gives the protein CASSKPGREGYGYTF.

This clone was seen a few times. The chain combines TRBV15 with TRBJ1-1; the D is unclear. Germline assignment: CDR1 LNHNV and CDR2 YYDKDF (reference sequence). V lost 6 bases and J 1 base, leaving 15 bases between the germline ends. The CDR3 runs 15 residues. The CDR3 region has the DNA TGTGCCACCAGTCAGAGATTCACGGGGAACACTGAAGCTTTCTTT. As protein: CATSQRFTGNTEAFF.

The chain joins TRBV10-2 to TRBJ2-1; no firm D call. Trimming took 6 bases from V and 4 from J, leaving 10 bases between them. The CDR3 runs to 13 residues. Germline V gene data show CDR1 as WSHSY and CDR2 as SAAADI. CDR3 in DNA: TGCGCCAGCAGATATGGGCTTTACAATGAGCAGTTCTTC. This codes for CASRYGLYNEQFF.

This chain connects TRBV4-1 to TRBJ2-2, with TRBD1 matching over 7 bases. With 0 bases clipped from V and 5 bases from J, the junction kept 9 bases outside the gene matches. Germline V gene data show CDR1 as MGHRA and CDR2 as YSYEKL. The CDR3 is 17 amino acids. Written as DNA, the CDR3 is TGCGCCAGCAGCCAAGATCCCCGGACAGGTGCTACCGGGGAGCTGTTTTTT. Protein sequence: CASSQDPRTGATGELFF.

The CDR3 protein is CASSLPRTGEVTDTQYF. CDR3 bases: TGTGCCAGCAGCTTACCGAGGACAGGGGAGGTTACAGATACGCAGTATTTT. The chain links TRBV9 to TRBJ2-3; 9 nucleotides line up with TRBD1. V was clipped by 4 bases and J by 3 bases; unmatched bases: 12. This CDR3 region has 17 residues. CDR1 is SGDLS, CDR2 YYNGEE, per germline.

This chain connects TRBV28 to TRBJ1-1, with TRBD1 matching 8 bases. V dropped 6 bases and J dropped 4; count of bases not matched to a gene: 7. From germline, CDR1 is MDHEN and CDR2 SYDVKM. The CDR3 length is 14 residues. CDR3 in amino acids: CASRRTGWGTEAFF. Here the CDR3 DNA reads TGTGCCAGCAGACGGACAGGGTGGGGCACTGAAGCTTTCTTT.

The rearrangement joins TRBV5-6 to TRBJ1-4; 9 bases line up with TRBD1. The CDR3 contains 15 residues. V lost 3 bases, J lost 8 bases, and 8 bases stayed unmatched. From germline, CDR1 is SGHDT and CDR2 YYEEEE. CDR3 residues: CASSSKQGAGEKLFF. The CDR3 bases are TGTGCCAGCAGCTCCAAACAGGGGGCTGGGGAAAAACTGTTTTTT.

The rearrangement uses TRBV6-2 or TRBV6-3 and TRBJ1-4; 8 nucleotides agree with TRBD1. This CDR3 region has 13 residues. V dropped 4 bases and J dropped 6; count of bases not matched to a gene: 1. Germline CDR1 MNHEY, CDR2 SVGEGT. This CDR3 reads CASSLTGDEKLFF. The CDR3 DNA follows: TGTGCCAGCAGTTTGACAGGGGATGAAAAACTGTTTTTT.

The chain joins TRBV7-9 to TRBJ2-3, with 10 bases matching TRBD1. There are 19 residues in the CDR3. Trimming removed 5 bases from V and 1 base from J; junction bases left unmatched: 15. Germline V gene lookup returns CDR1 SEHNR and CDR2 FQNEAQ (reference sequence). The CDR3 here is CASSPLGQGEWWGTDTQYF. The CDR3 DNA follows: TGTGCCAGCAGCCCCCTAGGACAGGGGGAATGGTGGGGCACAGATACGCAGTATTTT.

The chain recombines TRBV10-2 with TRBJ1-2, with 7 bases aligning to TRBD1. The germline CDR1 and CDR2 sequences are WSHSY and SAAADI. V lost 6 bases to trimming and J lost 2 bases; unmatched junction nucleotides: 3. This CDR3 is built from 13 residues. Here the CDR3 reads CASRQQGNYGYTF. CDR3 bases: TGCGCCAGCAGACAACAGGGGAACTATGGCTACACCTTC.

V and J are TRBV5-6 and TRBJ1-1, with unresolved D. V gave up 3 bases and J gave up 3 bases, with 9 bases separating them. The CDR3 runs to 13 residues. The germline gives CDR1 SGHDT, CDR2 YYEEEE. The DNA for the CDR3 is TGTGCCAGCAGCTCCCCCGCGGACACTGAAGCTTTCTTT. It encodes CASSSPADTEAFF.

The CDR3 nucleotides read TGTGCCAGCAGCCAAGGGGAAGGGGCCGGGGAGCTGTTTTTT. As protein: CASSQGEGAGELFF. This chain connects TRBV3-1 (or the pseudogene TRBV3-2) to TRBJ2-2; maybe TRBD1 (5 bases). Looked up from germline, CDR1 is LGHDT and CDR2 is YNNKEL (reference sequence). CDR3 length: 14 amino acids. Trimming left V 1 base short and J 6 bases short, with 9 bases between.

This clone was seen a handful of times. The V gene is TRBV11-2, the J gene TRBJ2-7; D may be TRBD1 (5 bases). Germline V gene lookup returns CDR1 SGHAT and CDR2 FQNNGV. The CDR3 is 13 residues long. V was clipped by 4 bases and J by 2 bases, with 9 bases between them. This CDR3 is CASSSPGPYEQYF. The CDR3 coding sequence is TGTGCCAGCAGCTCCCCAGGGCCCTACGAGCAGTACTTC.

The V call is TRBV5-4, the J call TRBJ2-3; 7 bases map to TRBD1. The ends lost 3 bases at V and 0 bases at J; junction bases unmatched: 7. CDR1 is SGHNT, CDR2 YYREEE, per germline (reference sequence). The CDR3 is 16 residues long. Here the CDR3 reads CASSSRGRSSTDTQYF. The CDR3 coding sequence is TGTGCCAGCAGCTCGAGGGGGCGATCTAGCACAGATACGCAGTATTTT.

CDR3 in DNA: TGTGCCAGCAGCGGGGGGGTCACAGATACGCAGTATTTT. Translated, it gives CASSGGVTDTQYF. V usage is TRBV6-2 or TRBV6-3 and J usage is TRBJ2-3; 8 bases map to TRBD2. The CDR3 consists of 13 residues. Per germline, CDR1 MNHEY and CDR2 SVGEGT. With V trimmed by 6 bases and J by 2 bases, 1 base remained unmatched.

This sequence joins TRBV6-5 and TRBJ1-2; TRBD1 is a possible D gene (5 bases). The germline V gene encodes CDR1 MNHEY and CDR2 SVGAGI. Trimming removed 3 bases at V and 1 base at J, with 12 bases between. This CDR3 has 15 amino acids. In nucleotides, the CDR3 is TGTGCCAGCAGTTATACAGGACCGGGTAACTATGGCTACACCTTC. This gives the protein CASSYTGPGNYGYTF.

This clone was picked up a small number of times. The chain recombines TRBV5-1 with TRBJ1-6, with a weak D call TRBD1 (5 bases). The CDR3 is 15 amino acids. Germline loops: CDR1 SGHRS, CDR2 YFSETQ. The V gene lost 0 bases and the J gene lost 9 bases, with 13 bases spanning the gap. The CDR3 region is CASSLGGGVGSPLHF. CDR3 bases: TGCGCCAGCAGCTTGGGTGGAGGGGTAGGTTCACCCCTCCACTTT.

The chain carries TRBV7-2 and TRBJ2-4, with TRBD2 matching over 15 bases. J gave up 4 bases and V 5 bases, and 3 bases lay outside the gene matches. CDR3 length: 16 amino acids. The germline V gene encodes CDR1 SGHTA and CDR2 FQGNSA. CDR3 DNA sequence: TGTGCCAGCAGCACCGGGACTAGCGGGGGGAAAAACATTCAGTACTTC. This encodes CASSTGTSGGKNIQYF.